Sequencing of this T cell receptor beta chain was carried out in a study of blood T cell repertoires in COVID-19. There are 14 residues in the CDR3. CDR1 and CDR2 from the germline V gene are SGHRS and YFSETQ. V lost 2 bases, J lost 9 bases, and 18 bases lay in between. Measured with immunoSEQ multiplex PCR; TCRdb has only the in-frame clones, and not every one. The table records approximately 150,000 clones, about nine tenths of them present only once. The receptor comes from a man aged 18 to 29 with COVID-19, enrolled during active disease. The sequenced material came from peripheral blood. This chain uses TRBV5-1 with TRBJ2-7, with TRBD1 as a possible D gene (6 bases). The DNA of the CDR3 is TGCGCCAGCAGCTTTAGATCGACAGGATCGGGGCAGTACTTC. Translation: CASSFRSTGSGQYF.